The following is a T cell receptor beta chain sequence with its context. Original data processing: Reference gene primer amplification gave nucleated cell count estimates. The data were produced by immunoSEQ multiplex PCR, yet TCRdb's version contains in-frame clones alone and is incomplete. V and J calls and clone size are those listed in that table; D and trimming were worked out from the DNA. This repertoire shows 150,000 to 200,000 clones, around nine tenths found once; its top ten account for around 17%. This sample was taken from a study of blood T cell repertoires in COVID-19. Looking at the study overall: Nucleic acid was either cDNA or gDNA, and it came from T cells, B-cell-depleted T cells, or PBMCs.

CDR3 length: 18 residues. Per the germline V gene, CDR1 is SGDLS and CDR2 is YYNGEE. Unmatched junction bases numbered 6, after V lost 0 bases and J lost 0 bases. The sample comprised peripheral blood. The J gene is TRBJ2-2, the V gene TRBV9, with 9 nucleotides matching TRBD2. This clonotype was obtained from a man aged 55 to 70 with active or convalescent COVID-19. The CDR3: CASSVEDSGGANTGELFF. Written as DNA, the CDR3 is TGTGCCAGCAGCGTAGAGGATAGCGGGGGTGCGAACACCGGGGAGCTGTTTTTT. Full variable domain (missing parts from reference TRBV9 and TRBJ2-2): DSGVTQTPKHLITATGQRVTLRCSPRSGDLSVYWYQQSLDQGLQFLIQYYNGEERAKGNILERFSAQQFPDLHSELNLSSLELGDSALYFCASSVEDSGGANTGELFFGEGSRLTVL.